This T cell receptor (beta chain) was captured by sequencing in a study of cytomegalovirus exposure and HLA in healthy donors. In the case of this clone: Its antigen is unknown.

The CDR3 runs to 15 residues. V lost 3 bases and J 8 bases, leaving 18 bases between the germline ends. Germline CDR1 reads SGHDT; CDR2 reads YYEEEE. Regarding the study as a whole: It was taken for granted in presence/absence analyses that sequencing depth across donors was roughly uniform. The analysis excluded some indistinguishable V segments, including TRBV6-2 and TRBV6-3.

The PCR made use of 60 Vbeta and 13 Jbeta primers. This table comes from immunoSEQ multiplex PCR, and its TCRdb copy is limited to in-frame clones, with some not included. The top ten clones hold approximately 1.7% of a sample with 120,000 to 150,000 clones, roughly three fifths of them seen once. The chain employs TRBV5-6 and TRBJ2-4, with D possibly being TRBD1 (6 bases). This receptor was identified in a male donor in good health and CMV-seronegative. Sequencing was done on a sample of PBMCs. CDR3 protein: CASSYKQGWDDIQYF. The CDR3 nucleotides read TGTGCCAGCAGCTACAAACAGGGATGGGACGACATTCAGTACTTC.